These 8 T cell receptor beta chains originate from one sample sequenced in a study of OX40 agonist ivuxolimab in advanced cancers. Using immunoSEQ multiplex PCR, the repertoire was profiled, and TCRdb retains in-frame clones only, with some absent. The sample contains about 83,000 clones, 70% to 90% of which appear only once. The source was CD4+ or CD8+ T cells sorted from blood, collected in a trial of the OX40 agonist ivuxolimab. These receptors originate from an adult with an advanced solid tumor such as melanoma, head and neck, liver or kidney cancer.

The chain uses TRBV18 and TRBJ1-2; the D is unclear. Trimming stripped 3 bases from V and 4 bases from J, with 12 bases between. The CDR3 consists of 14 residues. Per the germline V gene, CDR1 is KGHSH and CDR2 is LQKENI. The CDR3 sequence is CASSPLPESYGYTF. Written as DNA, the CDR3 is TGTGCCAGCTCACCGCTGCCTGAGAGCTATGGCTACACCTTC.

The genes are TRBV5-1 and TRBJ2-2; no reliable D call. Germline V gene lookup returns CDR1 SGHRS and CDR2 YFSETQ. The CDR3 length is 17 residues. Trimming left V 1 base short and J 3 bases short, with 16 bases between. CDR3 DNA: TGCGCCAGCAGCTTGAAATTCGACAAGGCTCACACCGGGGAGCTGTTTTTT. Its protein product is CASSLKFDKAHTGELFF.

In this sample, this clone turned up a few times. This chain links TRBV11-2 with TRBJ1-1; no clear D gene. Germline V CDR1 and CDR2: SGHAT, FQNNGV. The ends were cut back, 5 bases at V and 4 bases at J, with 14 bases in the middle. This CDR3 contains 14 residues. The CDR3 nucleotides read TGTGCCAGCAGCCCTCCATTGGCGGGCACTGAAGCTTTCTTT. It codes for CASSPPLAGTEAFF.

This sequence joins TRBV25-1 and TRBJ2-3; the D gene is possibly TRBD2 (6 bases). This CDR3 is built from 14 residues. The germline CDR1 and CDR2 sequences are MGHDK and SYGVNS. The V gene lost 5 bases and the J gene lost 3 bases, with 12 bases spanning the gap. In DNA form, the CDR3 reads TGTGCCAGCAGTCCCCCCGGAGGGACAGATACGCAGTATTTT. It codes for CASSPPGGTDTQYF.

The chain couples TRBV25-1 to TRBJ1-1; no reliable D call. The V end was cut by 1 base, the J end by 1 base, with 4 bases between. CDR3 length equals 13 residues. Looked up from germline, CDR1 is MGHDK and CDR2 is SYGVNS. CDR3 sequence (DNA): TGTGCCAGCAGTGAATCAGCGAACACTGAAGCTTTCTTT. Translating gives CASSESANTEAFF. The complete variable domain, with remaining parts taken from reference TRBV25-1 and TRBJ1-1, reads EADIYQTPRYLVIGTGKKITLECSQTMGHDKMYWYQQDPGMELHLIHYSYGVNSTEKGDLSSESTVSRIRTEHFPLTLESARPSHTSQYLCASSESANTEAFFGQGTRLTVV.

CDR3 region: CASSLGGDGDTIYF. DNA of the CDR3: TGTGCCAGCAGCTTAGGAGGGGATGGTGACACCATATATTTT. This chain uses TRBV7-2 with TRBJ1-3; TRBD1 might be the D (5 bases). This CDR3 contains 14 residues. V lost 1 base and J lost 8, with 12 bases in between. Germline CDR1 reads SGHTA; CDR2 reads FQGNSA.

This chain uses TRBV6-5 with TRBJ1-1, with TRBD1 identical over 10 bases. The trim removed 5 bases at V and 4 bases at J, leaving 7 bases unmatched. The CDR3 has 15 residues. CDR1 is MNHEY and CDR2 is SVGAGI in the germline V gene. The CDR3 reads CASSVDRGRGTEAFF. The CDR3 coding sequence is TGTGCCAGCAGTGTAGACAGGGGGCGAGGCACTGAAGCTTTCTTT.

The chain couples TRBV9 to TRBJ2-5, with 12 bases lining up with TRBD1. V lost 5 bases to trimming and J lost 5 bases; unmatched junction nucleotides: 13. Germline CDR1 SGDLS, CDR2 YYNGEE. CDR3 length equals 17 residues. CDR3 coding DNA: TGTGCCAGCAGACAAGGAAAGGGACAGGGGGCGGCGGAGACCCAGTACTTC. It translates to CASRQGKGQGAAETQYF.